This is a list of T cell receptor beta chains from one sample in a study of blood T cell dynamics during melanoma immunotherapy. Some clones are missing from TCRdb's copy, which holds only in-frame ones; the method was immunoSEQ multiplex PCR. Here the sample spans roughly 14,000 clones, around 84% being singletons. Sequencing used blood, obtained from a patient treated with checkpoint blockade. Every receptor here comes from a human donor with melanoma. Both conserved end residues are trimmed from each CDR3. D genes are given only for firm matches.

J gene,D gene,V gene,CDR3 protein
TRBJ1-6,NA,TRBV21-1,ASSLAGPTGNSPLH
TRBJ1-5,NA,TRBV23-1,ASSQWPDSNQPQH
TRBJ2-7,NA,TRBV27,ASSPPGALYEQY
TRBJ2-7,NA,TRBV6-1,ASSQPGANYEQY
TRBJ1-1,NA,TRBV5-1,ASSLASGTEAF
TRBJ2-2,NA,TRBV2,ASRYLNTGELF
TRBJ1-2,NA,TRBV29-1,SVGEQGERNYGYT
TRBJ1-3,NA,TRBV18,ASSPGLYSGNTIY
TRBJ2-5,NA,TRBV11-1,ASSLQGTGETQY
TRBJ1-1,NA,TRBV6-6,ASSTERDSSEAF
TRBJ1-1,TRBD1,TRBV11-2,ASSDAGGALGTEAF
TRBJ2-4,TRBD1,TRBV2,ASSRQGSKAKNIQY
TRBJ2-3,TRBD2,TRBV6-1,ASSDSGVGTDTQY
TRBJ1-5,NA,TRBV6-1,ASREDRSQPQH
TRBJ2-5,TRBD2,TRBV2,ASSDPRLAGETQY
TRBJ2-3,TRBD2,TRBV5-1,ASSLGRERGADTQY
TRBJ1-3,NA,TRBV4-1,ASSLGRSRGRVISGNTIY
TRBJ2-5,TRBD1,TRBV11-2,ASSQGTGSETQY
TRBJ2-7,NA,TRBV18,ASSPGYEQY
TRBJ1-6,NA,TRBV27,ASRWRKGPYNSPLH
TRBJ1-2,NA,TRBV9,ASSAEFNYGYT
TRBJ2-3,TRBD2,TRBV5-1,ASSPRGFPRLAGGDADTQY
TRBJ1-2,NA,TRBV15,ATSISPGVMKGYT
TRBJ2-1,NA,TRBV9,ASSATGKDYNEQF
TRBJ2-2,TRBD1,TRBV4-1,ASSQDDRGSGELF
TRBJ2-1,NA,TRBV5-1,ASSPGAYNEQF
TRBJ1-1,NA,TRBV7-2,ASSLFGDIEAF
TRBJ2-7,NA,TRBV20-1,SARKLDEQY
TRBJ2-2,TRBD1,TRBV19,ASARRGQANTGELF
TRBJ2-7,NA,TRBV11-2,ASGYGGARGTYEQY
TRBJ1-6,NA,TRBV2,ASSNRARSPLH
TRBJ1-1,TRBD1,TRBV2,ASRGWGTGAMNTEAF
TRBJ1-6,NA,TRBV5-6,ASSSKAYNSPLH
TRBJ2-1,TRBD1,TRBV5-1,ASSSGQPGDEQF
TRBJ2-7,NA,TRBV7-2,ASSPQEDEQY
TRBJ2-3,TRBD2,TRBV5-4,ASSLARTSGDTDTQY
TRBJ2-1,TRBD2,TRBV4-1,ASRETLPGLAGGDEQF
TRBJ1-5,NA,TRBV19,ASSIVFGGNNQPQH
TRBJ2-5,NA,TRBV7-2,ASSLSGLETQY
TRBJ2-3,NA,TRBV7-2,ASSGVRADTQY
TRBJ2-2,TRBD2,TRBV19,ASRGTSNTGELF
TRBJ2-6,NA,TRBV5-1,ASSDAGNGANVLT
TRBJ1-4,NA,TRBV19,ASSIGSRQSGEKLF
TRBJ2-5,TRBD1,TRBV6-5,ASRDTTGKETQY
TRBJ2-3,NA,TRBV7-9,ASAVRDTDTQY
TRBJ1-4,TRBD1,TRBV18,ASSPQRATGRRANEKLF